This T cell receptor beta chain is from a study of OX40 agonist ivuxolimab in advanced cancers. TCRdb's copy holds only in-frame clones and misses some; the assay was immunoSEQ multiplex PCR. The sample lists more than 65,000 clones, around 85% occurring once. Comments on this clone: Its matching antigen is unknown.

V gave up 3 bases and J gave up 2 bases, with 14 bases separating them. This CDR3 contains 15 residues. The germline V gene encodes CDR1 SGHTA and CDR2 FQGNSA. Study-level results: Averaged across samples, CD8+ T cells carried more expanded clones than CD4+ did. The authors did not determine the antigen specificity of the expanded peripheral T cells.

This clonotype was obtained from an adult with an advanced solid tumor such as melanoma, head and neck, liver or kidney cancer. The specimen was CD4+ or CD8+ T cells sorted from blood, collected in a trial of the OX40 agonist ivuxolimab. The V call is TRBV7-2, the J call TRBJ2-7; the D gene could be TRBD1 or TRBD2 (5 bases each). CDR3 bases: TGTGCCAGCAGCTTTTTCGACGGGGCCGCCTACGAGCAGTACTTC. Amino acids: CASSFFDGAAYEQYF.